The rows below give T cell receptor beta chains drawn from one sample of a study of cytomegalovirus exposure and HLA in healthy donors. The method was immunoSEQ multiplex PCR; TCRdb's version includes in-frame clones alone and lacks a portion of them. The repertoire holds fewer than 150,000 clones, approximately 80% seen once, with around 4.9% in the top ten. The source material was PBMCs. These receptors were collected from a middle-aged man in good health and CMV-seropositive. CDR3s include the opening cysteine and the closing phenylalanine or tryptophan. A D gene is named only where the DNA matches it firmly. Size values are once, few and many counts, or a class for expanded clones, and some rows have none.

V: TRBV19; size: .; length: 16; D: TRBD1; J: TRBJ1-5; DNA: TGTGCCAGTAGGGGACAGGGGGGGAGAGGGTATCAGCCCCAGCATTTT; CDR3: CASRGQGGRGYQPQHF
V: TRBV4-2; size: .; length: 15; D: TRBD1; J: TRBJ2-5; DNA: TGTGCCAGCAGCCATAGCGACAGGGTCGGAGAGACCCAGTACTTC; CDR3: CASSHSDRVGETQYF
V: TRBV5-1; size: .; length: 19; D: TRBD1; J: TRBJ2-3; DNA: TGCGCCAGCAGCTTGGCAGGGGGTGTACCGGGACATCGCACAGATACGCAGTATTTT; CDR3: CASSLAGGVPGHRTDTQYF
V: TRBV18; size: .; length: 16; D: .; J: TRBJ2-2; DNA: TGTGCCAGCTCACCATGGGCAGGGGTGAACGCCGGGGAGCTGTTTTTT; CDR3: CASSPWAGVNAGELFF
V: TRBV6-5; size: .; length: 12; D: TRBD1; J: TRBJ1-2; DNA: TGTGCCAGCAGCCCCGGCGGACAGGGATGCACCTTC; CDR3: CASSPGGQGCTF
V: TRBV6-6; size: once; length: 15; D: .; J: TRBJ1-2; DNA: TGTGCCAGCAGCACGACAGGAGACTCTAACTATGGCTACACCTTC; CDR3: CASSTTGDSNYGYTF
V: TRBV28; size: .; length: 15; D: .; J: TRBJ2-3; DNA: TGTGCCAGCACCCCCTTATCAGCGGACACAGATACGCAGTATTTT; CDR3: CASTPLSADTDTQYF
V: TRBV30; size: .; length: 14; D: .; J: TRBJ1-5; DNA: TGTGCCTGGAGCAGACAGGCAAGCAATCAGCCCCAGCATTTT; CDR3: CAWSRQASNQPQHF
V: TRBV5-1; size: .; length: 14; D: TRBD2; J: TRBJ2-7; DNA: TGCGCCAGCAGCGAGGGTAGCGGGGCCTACGAGCAGTACTTC; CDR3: CASSEGSGAYEQYF
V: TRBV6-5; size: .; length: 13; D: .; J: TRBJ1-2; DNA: TGTGCCAGCAGTGATCCAGGGTCGAGGGGCTACACCTTC; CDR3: CASSDPGSRGYTF